The rows below give T cell receptor beta chains drawn from one sample of a study of read filtering for tumor transcriptome and immune sequencing. TCRdb redid the calling of the reads with MiXCR, one entry per CDR3 protein. The sample yields 75,000 to 90,000 distinct CDR3 sequences, roughly 12% seen once. The sample comprised a population of CD138-negative cells sorted from bone marrow. All receptors come from a donor older than 35 with multiple myeloma. CDR3s include the opening cysteine and the closing phenylalanine or tryptophan. A D gene is named only where the DNA matches it firmly. Clone sizes are given selectively: once, few, many, or a class where the clone is expanded.

clone_size: many
j_call: TRBJ2-5
d_call: .
v_call: TRBV7-9
cdr3_aa: CASSFGQNKEAQYF
cdr3_nt: TGTGCCAGCAGCTTTGGGCAGAACAAAGAGGCCCAGTACTTC

clone_size: many
j_call: TRBJ2-7
d_call: TRBD1
v_call: TRBV20-1
cdr3_aa: CSAGQGADSYEQYF
cdr3_nt: TGCAGTGCCGGACAGGGGGCCGACTCCTACGAGCAGTACTTC

clone_size: .
j_call: TRBJ1-1
d_call: TRBD1
v_call: TRBV9
cdr3_aa: CSSSESTGGGTEAFF
cdr3_nt: TGTTCCAGCAGCGAAAGCACAGGGGGCGGCACTGAAGCTTTCTTT

clone_size: many
j_call: TRBJ2-5
d_call: TRBD2
v_call: TRBV4-1
cdr3_aa: CASSQESSGRARTQYF
cdr3_nt: TGCGCCAGCAGCCAAGAGAGTAGCGGGAGGGCTAGGACCCAGTACTTC

clone_size: many
j_call: TRBJ2-1
d_call: .
v_call: TRBV2
cdr3_aa: CASTGSPNEQFF
cdr3_nt: TGTGCCAGCACAGGGAGTCCGAATGAGCAGTTCTTC

clone_size: many
j_call: TRBJ1-2
d_call: .
v_call: TRBV2
cdr3_aa: CASKLDSWGYGYTF
cdr3_nt: TGTGCCAGCAAGTTGGACTCGTGGGGCTATGGCTACACCTTC

clone_size: many
j_call: TRBJ2-3
d_call: .
v_call: TRBV11-2
cdr3_aa: CASRLRGGTDTQYF
cdr3_nt: TGTGCCAGCAGGCTTCGAGGAGGCACAGATACGCAGTATTTT

clone_size: many
j_call: TRBJ1-5
d_call: .
v_call: TRBV15
cdr3_aa: CATSRFPGEEGSSNQPQHF
cdr3_nt: TGTGCCACCAGCAGATTCCCCGGTGAGGAGGGGAGCAGCAATCAGCCCCAGCATTTT

clone_size: many
j_call: TRBJ1-5
d_call: .
v_call: TRBV19
cdr3_aa: CASTSDDQPQHF
cdr3_nt: TGTGCCAGTACATCTGACGATCAGCCCCAGCATTTT

clone_size: .
j_call: TRBJ2-1
d_call: TRBD2
v_call: TRBV5-1
cdr3_aa: CASNLGGLAGVEKFF
cdr3_nt: TGCGCCAGCAACTTGGGGGGGCTAGCGGGAGTCGAAAAGTTCTTC

clone_size: many
j_call: TRBJ2-2
d_call: .
v_call: TRBV28
cdr3_aa: CASIGGGTNTGELFF
cdr3_nt: TGTGCCAGCATAGGAGGGGGAACTAACACCGGGGAGCTGTTTTTT

clone_size: many
j_call: TRBJ1-1
d_call: .
v_call: TRBV7-9
cdr3_aa: CASSSRGGTEAFF
cdr3_nt: TGTGCCAGCAGTTCCAGGGGAGGAACTGAAGCTTTCTTT

clone_size: many
j_call: TRBJ2-3
d_call: .
v_call: TRBV5-1
cdr3_aa: CASSLGFTADTQYF
cdr3_nt: TGCGCCAGCAGCTTGGGGTTCACGGCAGATACGCAGTATTTT

clone_size: many
j_call: TRBJ2-1
d_call: TRBD1
v_call: TRBV25-1
cdr3_aa: CASSEGTGGFSYNEQFF
cdr3_nt: TGTGCCAGCAGTGAGGGGACAGGTGGCTTCTCCTACAATGAGCAGTTCTTC

clone_size: many
j_call: TRBJ2-2
d_call: TRBD2
v_call: TRBV2
cdr3_aa: CASRAGTSGSAGELFF
cdr3_nt: TGTGCCAGCAGGGCCGGGACTAGCGGGAGCGCCGGGGAGCTGTTTTTT

clone_size: many
j_call: TRBJ1-5
d_call: TRBD1
v_call: TRBV10-3
cdr3_aa: CAIRGGTGNQPQHF
cdr3_nt: TGTGCCATCAGAGGCGGGACAGGCAATCAGCCCCAGCATTTT